These 9 T cell receptor beta chains share one sample of origin, sequenced in a study of T cell responses to AZD1222 COVID-19 vaccine. Method: immunoSEQ multiplex PCR; TCRdb's copy keeps in-frame clones and lacks some. The table shows 130,000 or so clones, with 80% to 90% occurring only once. The sequencing used peripheral blood, collected 28 days after the second AZD1222 dose. These receptor sequences come from an adult who received the AZD1222 COVID-19 vaccine.

V is TRBV4-3 and J is TRBJ2-3; either TRBD1 or TRBD2 may fit D (6 bases each). CDR3 length: 15 residues. Germline V lookup: CDR1 LGHNA, CDR2 YSLEER. V was trimmed by 2 bases and J by 1 base, leaving 10 bases between them. CDR3 protein: CASSQRGGRTDTQYF. As DNA, the CDR3 is TGCGCCAGCAGCCAACGTGGGGGGCGCACAGATACGCAGTATTTT.

This sequence joins TRBV7-2 and TRBJ2-1, with 8 bases lining up with TRBD2. This CDR3 is 16 amino acids long. V shed 2 bases, J shed 3 bases, and the junction held 6 bases outside the gene matches. Germline CDR1 reads SGHTA; CDR2 reads FQGNSA. The DNA of the CDR3 is TGTGCCAGCAGCTTATGGGGGAGCGGGGGCTACAATGAGCAGTTCTTC. Its protein product is CASSLWGSGGYNEQFF. The full variable domain, completed using reference TRBV7-2 and TRBJ2-1, is GAGVSQSPSNKVTEKGKDVELRCDPISGHTALYWYRQSLGQGLEFLIYFQGNSAPDKSGLPSDRFSAERTGGSVSTLTIQRTQQEDSAVYLCASSLWGSGGYNEQFFGPGTRLTVL.

The J gene is TRBJ2-7, the V gene TRBV14; the D gene is possibly TRBD2 (6 bases). This CDR3 spans 15 amino acids. V lost 4 bases and J lost 2, with 15 bases in between. The germline V gene encodes CDR1 SGHDN and CDR2 FVKESK. CDR3 DNA sequence: TGTGCCAGCAGCCTCGCCATAGCGGTTCCCTACGAGCAGTACTTC. Translation gives CASSLAIAVPYEQYF. The full variable domain, rest sourced from reference TRBV14 and TRBJ2-7, is EAGVTQFPSHSVIEKGQTVTLRCDPISGHDNLYWYRRVMGKEIKFLLHFVKESKQDESGMPNNRFLAERTGGTYSTLKVQPAELEDSGVYFCASSLAIAVPYEQYFGPGTRLTVT.

The genes are TRBV19 and TRBJ1-1; D uncertain. Germline CDR1 is LNHDA and CDR2 is SQIVND (reference sequence). The CDR3 runs to 12 residues. Between the trimmed V and J ends, which lost 5 bases and 3 bases, there was a span of 7 bases. This CDR3 is CASSQEYTEAFF. In DNA, the CDR3 is TGTGCCAGTAGTCAGGAGTACACTGAAGCTTTCTTT.

The chain couples TRBV6-5 to TRBJ2-2, with D hard to call. CDR3 length: 13 residues. V lost 7 bases, J lost 5 bases, and 11 bases lay in between. CDR1 is MNHEY, CDR2 SVGAGI, per germline. The DNA for the CDR3 is TGTGCCAGCACCCCCGGGCGGACCGGGGAGCTGTTTTTT. Translated, it gives CASTPGRTGELFF.

This chain joins TRBV14 and TRBJ2-7; 8 bases are a match to TRBD2. Germline V gene lookup returns CDR1 SGHDN and CDR2 FVKESK. V dropped 4 bases and J dropped 6; count of bases not matched to a gene: 11. This CDR3 region has 15 residues. The CDR3 loop reads CASSPTGTSWLEQYF. Written as DNA, the CDR3 is TGTGCCAGCAGCCCGACTGGGACTAGTTGGCTCGAGCAGTACTTC.

The CDR3 coding sequence is TGTGCCAGCAGCGTGACTAGTTCAGATACGCAGTATTTT. Translation: CASSVTSSDTQYF. The rearrangement links TRBV9 to TRBJ2-3; perhaps TRBD2 as D (6 bases). The germline V and J ends were trimmed by 2 bases and 4 bases, with 8 bases remaining between them. This CDR3 comprises 13 residues. CDR1 and CDR2 from the germline V gene are SGDLS and YYNGEE.

The chain couples TRBV15 to TRBJ1-4, with D unclear. V was clipped by 2 bases and J by 7 bases, with 11 bases between them. Germline CDR1 reads LNHNV; CDR2 reads YYDKDF (reference sequence). The CDR3 spans 14 residues. CDR3 sequence reads: CATSRNLGVEKLFF. CDR3 in DNA: TGTGCCACCAGCAGAAACCTCGGGGTTGAAAAACTGTTTTTT.

The rearrangement uses TRBV12-5 and TRBJ1-5, with D unclear. This CDR3 spans 15 amino acids. Germline V lookup: CDR1 LGHNT, CDR2 FRNRAP. Trimming removed 4 bases from V and 5 bases from J, with 15 bases in between. CDR3 DNA sequence: TGTGCTAGTGGTTCCATGGACCCAGGAGATCAGCCCCAGCATTTT. Its protein is CASGSMDPGDQPQHF.